This T cell receptor beta chain was identified during a study of T cells in Graves' hyperthyroidism and ophthalmopathy. CDR1 is LNHDA and CDR2 is SQIVND in the germline V gene (reference sequence). CDR3 length: 14 residues. V gave up 5 bases and J gave up 5 bases, with 15 bases separating them. On this clonotype itself: A clone one base away is much larger, so this may be a read error.

Amplified TCR beta CDR3 regions derived from RNA transcripts. HTBI primers drove first-round RT-PCR of the TCR CDR3. TCRdb reprocessed the multiplex PCR reads with MiXCR, giving one entry per CDR3 protein. Found here are roughly 800,000 distinct CDR3 sequences, approximately 40% of them singletons; the top ten hold 7.5% to 9.5%. V and J are TRBV19 and TRBJ1-1; D gene uncertain. Sequencing used blood. The source of this sequence is a man between 18 and 29 years old with Graves' hyperthyroidism. Here the CDR3 DNA reads TGTGCCAGTAGTGTGGACGCCTCGGGGACTGAAGCTTTCTTT. Encoded protein: CASSVDASGTEAFF.